This T cell receptor beta chain is drawn from a study of graft-versus-host responses after intestinal transplantation. Overall study context: Multivisceral, liver-intestinal, or isolated intestinal transplants were received by the recipients.

CDR1 SGHRS and CDR2 YFSETQ come from the germline V gene. Germline trimming cut 2 bases from V and 5 bases from J; bases unmatched to any gene: 16. The CDR3 runs to 19 residues. Only in-frame clones appear in the TCRdb table, and some are missing; sequencing was by immunoSEQ multiplex PCR. This sample yields 130,000 or so clones, of which more than 90% are seen a single time; roughly 0.16% belongs to the top ten. Whole-study results and caveats: GvH clones were identified in recipient marrow, with some first appearing in ileum or blood.

Of note for this clone: Its antigen is undetermined.

The material sequenced was unstimulated CD4+ T cells sorted from spleen or lymph node cells, taken before intestinal transplant. The gene calls are TRBV5-1 and TRBJ2-3, with TRBD2 matching over 11 bases. This sequence was found in a human donor who received an intestinal transplant. The CDR3 is CASSLAIAGGPGLGDTQYF. CDR3 DNA: TGCGCCAGCAGCTTAGCGATAGCGGGGGGGCCCGGTCTGGGAGATACGCAGTATTTT. The whole variable domain, remainder taken from reference TRBV5-1 and TRBJ2-3, is KAGVTQTPRYLIKTRGQQVTLSCSPISGHRSVSWYQQTPGQGLQFLFEYFSETQRNKGNFPGRFSGRQFSNSRSEMNVSTLELGDSALYLCASSLAIAGGPGLGDTQYFGPGTRLTVL.